This TCR beta chain was retrieved from a study of T cells in Graves' hyperthyroidism and ophthalmopathy. This clonotype was observed many times. CDR1 and CDR2 from the germline V gene are LNHDA and SQIVND (reference sequence). The CDR3 covers 18 residues. V trimming: 5 bases; J trimming: 0 bases; junction bases outside the gene matches: 9. TCR beta CDR3 sequences were amplified from RNA transcripts. HTBI primers were used for first-round RT-PCR of the TCR CDR3. Using its own MiXCR run on the multiplex PCR reads, TCRdb lists one record per CDR3 protein. The sample includes around 420,000 distinct CDR3 sequences, roughly 13% seen only once; the top ten take more than 4.5%.

Source material: blood. The rearrangement links TRBV19 to TRBJ2-6, with 8 bases lining up with TRBD1. This receptor was obtained from a woman under 30 with Graves' hyperthyroidism. CDR3: CASSGQDRAYSGANVLTF. The CDR3, as DNA: TGTGCCAGTAGTGGACAGGACAGGGCCTACTCTGGGGCCAACGTCCTGACTTTC.